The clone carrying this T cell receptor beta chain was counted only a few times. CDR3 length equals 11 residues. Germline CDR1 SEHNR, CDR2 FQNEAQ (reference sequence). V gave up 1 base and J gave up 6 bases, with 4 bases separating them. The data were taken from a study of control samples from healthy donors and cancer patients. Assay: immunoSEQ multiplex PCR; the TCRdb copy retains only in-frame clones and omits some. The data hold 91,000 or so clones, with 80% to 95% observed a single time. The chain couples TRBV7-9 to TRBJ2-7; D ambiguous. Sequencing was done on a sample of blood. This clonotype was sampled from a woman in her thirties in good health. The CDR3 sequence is CASSLVSEQYF. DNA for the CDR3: TGTGCCAGCAGCTTAGTCTCCGAGCAGTACTTC.